The clone carrying this T cell receptor beta chain has ten or more counts. The antigen is not known. The CDR3 consists of 16 residues. Per the germline V gene, CDR1 is SGHTA and CDR2 is FQGTGA. Trimming took 5 bases from V and 4 from J; bases not matched to a gene: 8. The data derive from a study of breast tumors, draining lymph nodes, adjacent tissues. Whole-study findings and limits: That most tumor T cells come from lymph nodes remained unproven. Most tumor T cells seemingly derive from lymph node, then expand in tumor. Luminal-like breast cancer showed significantly higher tumor–nontumor repertoire similarity than basal-like.

Each CDR3 protein is one row after TCRdb ran MiXCR on the multiplex PCR reads. The sample has more than 50,000 distinct CDR3 sequences; about 40% are singletons. The V gene is TRBV7-3, the J gene TRBJ2-2; 9 positions match TRBD2. The clonotype originates from a female donor with breast cancer. Some clones in this sample may be carry-over from other donors' samples. Material: breast tumor tissue. CDR3 sequence: CASSPAAGGPTGELFF. The CDR3 coding sequence is TGTGCCAGCAGCCCTGCGGCGGGGGGGCCCACCGGGGAGCTGTTTTTT.